The 16 T cell receptor beta chains reported below all come from one sample, sequenced in a study of T cell repertoires in cytomegalovirus infection. TCRdb re-called the reads through MiXCR, storing one row per CDR3 protein. The data contain a few hundred thousand distinct CDR3 sequences, around a third of them singletons. These receptors' antigens are unknown. This sample comprised cultured PBMCs, obtained from culture after CMV antigen stimulation. All receptors derive from a human donor in good health (CMV status not recorded). Some clones in this sample may be carry-over from other donors' samples.

This clonotype has just a few counts. The gene calls are TRBV4-2 and TRBJ2-6; 8 nucleotides line up with TRBD1. The CDR3 consists of 19 residues. Germline loops: CDR1 LGHNA, CDR2 YNFKEQ. V shed 2 bases and J 0 bases; nucleotides not matched to a gene: 9. For the CDR3, the DNA is TGTGCCAGCAGCCAAAAATACCAGGGGGCAGGCTCTGGGGCCAACGTCCTGACTTTC. Translation gives CASSQKYQGAGSGANVLTF.

This clonotype was seen repeatedly, ten times or more. The chain is built from TRBV27 and TRBJ2-2; possibly TRBD1 or TRBD2 for D (5 bases each). Germline CDR1 MNHEY, CDR2 SMNVEV (reference sequence). The CDR3 runs 14 residues. The V end was cut by 8 bases, the J end by 4 bases, with 14 bases between. The CDR3 coding sequence is TGTGCCAGCTTTCGCCCTGGGGGCACCGGGGAGCTGTTTTTT. Protein sequence: CASFRPGGTGELFF.

This clonotype was observed at least ten times. The chain recombines TRBV7-2 with TRBJ2-1; the D is unclear. The CDR3 runs 17 residues. V was trimmed by 2 bases and J by 1 base, leaving 15 bases between them. In germline, CDR1 is SGHTA, CDR2 FQGNSA. The CDR3 reads CASSLSAGLGSYNEQFF. The CDR3 bases are TGTGCCAGCAGCTTATCGGCTGGTTTGGGGTCCTACAATGAGCAGTTCTTC.

The chain recombines TRBV20-1 with TRBJ2-5; D is perhaps TRBD2 (6 bases). The ends were cut back, 4 bases at V and 4 bases at J, with 16 bases in the middle. The CDR3 loop spans 14 amino acids. Germline assignment: CDR1 DFQATT and CDR2 SNEGSKA (reference sequence). CDR3 coding DNA: TGCAGTGCTACTGACTACGGGAGAGGAGAGACCCAGTACTTC. Translating it yields CSATDYGRGETQYF.

V usage is TRBV4-1 and J usage is TRBJ2-1; the D call may be TRBD1 or TRBD2 (5 bases each). The CDR3 covers 15 residues. CDR1 is MGHRA and CDR2 is YSYEKL in the germline V gene. V lost 3 bases and J lost 6, with 15 bases in between. The CDR3 DNA reads TGCGCCAGCAGCCATGTAATCCGGGACCCCAATGAGCAGTTCTTC. It translates to CASSHVIRDPNEQFF.

The genes are TRBV5-1 and TRBJ1-5, with TRBD1 matching over 7 bases. CDR3 length: 14 amino acids. The germline CDR1 and CDR2 sequences are SGHRS and YFSETQ. V shed 5 bases, J shed 2 bases, and the junction held 4 bases outside the gene matches. The chain's CDR3 is CASREGQGNQPQHF. The CDR3 DNA reads as TGCGCCAGCAGAGAAGGACAGGGCAATCAGCCCCAGCATTTT.

The chain recombines TRBV19 with TRBJ2-3, with D uncertain. Germline V CDR1 and CDR2: LNHDA, SQIVND (reference sequence). The V end lost 5 bases, the J end lost 8 bases, and 14 bases lay between the germline ends. The CDR3 loop spans 13 amino acids. The DNA of the CDR3 is TGTGCCAGTAGTCCATCATATCCCTTTACGCAGTATTTT. Translated: CASSPSYPFTQYF.

This clonotype came up a few times. The chain combines TRBV12-3 or TRBV12-4 with TRBJ1-1; D unresolved. The CDR3 is made up of 15 amino acids. V lost 3 bases and J 1 base, leaving 12 bases between the germline ends. The CDR3 region has the DNA TGTGCCAGCAGTTTTGCAGCAGGCCGGAACACTGAAGCTTTCTTT. This codes for CASSFAAGRNTEAFF.

The chain links TRBV7-2 to TRBJ1-6; a weak D match, TRBD1 (5 bases). The CDR3 contains 14 residues. The germline gives CDR1 SGHTA, CDR2 FQGNSA. V gave up 4 bases and J gave up 9 bases, with 13 bases separating them. Here the CDR3 DNA reads TGTGCCAGCAGCTCCGGGACGGGGAGTTCACCCCTCCACTTT. This encodes CASSSGTGSSPLHF.

This clonotype has just a few counts. The chain carries TRBV4-1 and TRBJ1-1, with D tentatively TRBD1 (6 bases). Germline CDR1 and CDR2: MGHRA and YSYEKL. The CDR3 length is 15 residues. The germline V and J ends were trimmed by 2 bases and 0 bases, with 10 bases remaining between them. CDR3 nucleotide sequence: TGCGCCAGCAGCCAATGGCGGACAGTGAACACTGAAGCTTTCTTT. Amino acid sequence: CASSQWRTVNTEAFF.

The chain couples TRBV19 to TRBJ2-1; 10 bases are shared with TRBD2. The CDR3 is 17 amino acids. V dropped 3 bases and J dropped 0; count of bases not matched to a gene: 5. Looked up from germline, CDR1 is LNHDA and CDR2 is SQIVND (reference sequence). The CDR3 sequence is CASSIWASGSSYNEQFF. The DNA for the CDR3 is TGTGCCAGTAGTATCTGGGCTAGCGGGAGCTCCTACAATGAGCAGTTCTTC.

Comments on this clonotype: A clone one base away is much larger, so this may be a read error. CDR3 sequence reads: CASSSAGVTDTQCF. CDR3 nucleotides: TGTGCCAGCAGCTCGGCGGGAGTTACAGATACGCAGTGTTTT. The chain joins TRBV7-2 to TRBJ2-3, with 7 positions matching TRBD2. The CDR3 is made up of 14 amino acids. The germline CDR1 and CDR2 sequences are SGHTA and FQGNSA.

This sequence joins TRBV7-9 and TRBJ2-1; 9 bases are shared with TRBD2. The CDR3 has 16 residues. Germline V CDR1 and CDR2: SEHNR, FQNEAQ (reference sequence). V lost 2 bases and J lost 4; bases outside the gene matches: 6. The CDR3 DNA sequence: TGTGCCAGCAGCTTAATGACTAGCGGACCTTACAATGAGCAGTTCTTC. This codes for CASSLMTSGPYNEQFF.

The J gene is TRBJ1-6, the V gene TRBV20-1; D is possibly TRBD1 (6 bases). V was clipped by 0 bases and J by 2 bases, with 14 bases between them. This CDR3 comprises 17 residues. Germline assignment: CDR1 DFQATT and CDR2 SNEGSKA (reference sequence). The CDR3 coding sequence is TGCAGTGCTAGAGATGCGGGCAGGGGAACCTATAATTCACCCCTCCACTTT. Its protein is CSARDAGRGTYNSPLHF.

The gene calls are TRBV20-1 and TRBJ1-4, with D perhaps matching TRBD1 (5 bases). Germline V gene lookup returns CDR1 DFQATT and CDR2 SNEGSKA (reference sequence). The CDR3 totals 13 residues. V lost 6 bases and J 8 bases, leaving 16 bases between the germline ends. CDR3 DNA sequence: TGCAGTGCAACCAGGGTCTTGAACGAAAAACTGTTTTTT. Protein sequence: CSATRVLNEKLFF.

The chain combines TRBV20-1 with TRBJ2-1, with 13 bases aligning to TRBD2. The CDR3 length is 15 residues. The V and J ends lost 0 bases and 7 bases, in that order; junction bases with no gene match: 3. Germline CDR1 reads DFQATT; CDR2 reads SNEGSKA (reference sequence). CDR3 sequence reads: CSARELAGGLNEQFF. CDR3 DNA: TGCAGTGCTAGAGAACTAGCGGGAGGGTTAAATGAGCAGTTCTTC.